This T cell receptor (beta chain) was identified in a study of neoadjuvant nivolumab and ipilimumab in lung cancer. Findings and limits, study-wide: Resected tumors had greater TCR richness and clonality than uninvolved lung. Pathologic regression was not significantly tied to TCR clonality.

As for this clone: Its specificity is unknown.

Libraries were prepared by immunoSEQ multiplex PCR; TCRdb keeps only in-frame clonotypes and omits some of them. This table has about 8,600 clones, 70% to 85% appearing once. This CDR3 spans 12 amino acids. The germline gives CDR1 MNHNS, CDR2 SASEGT. V was trimmed by 2 bases and J by 6 bases, leaving 8 bases between them. The TCR comes from an adult with non-small cell lung cancer. The chain employs TRBV6-1 and TRBJ2-7; no reliable D call. This sample comprised tumor tissue, obtained after neoadjuvant nivolumab, alone or with ipilimumab, at or shortly before surgery. Here the CDR3 DNA reads TGTGCCAGCAGTGAACCCAGGAGCGAGCAGTACTTC. It codes for CASSEPRSEQYF.